The 13 T cell receptor beta chains below come from one sample, sequenced in a study of shared clonotypes between healthy human individuals. CD8 cells regarded as naive lacked CD45RO, were positively chosen for CCR7, and omitted terminally differentiated effector memory CD45RA+ cells. Repertoires were generated with immunoSEQ multiplex PCR, while TCRdb's copy carries only in-frame clones and drops some. Of around 1,900,000 clones listed, about 93% are singletons. Sequenced sample: naive CD8+ T cells from PBMCs. Every receptor here comes from a man aged 18 to 30 in good health. Some clones in this sample may be carry-over from other donors' samples.

The chain joins TRBV7-9 to TRBJ1-1; a possible D gene is TRBD1 (5 bases). Trimming took off 5 bases at V and 0 bases at J, with 19 bases between the two ends. The germline gives CDR1 SEHNR, CDR2 FQNEAQ (reference sequence). The CDR3 has 17 residues. CDR3 bases: TGTGCCAGCAGCCCAGGTGGGGGGACCGCAATGAACACTGAAGCTTTCTTT. Its protein product is CASSPGGGTAMNTEAFF.

J is TRBJ1-1 and V is TRBV27; no firm D call. CDR3 length equals 14 residues. The ends were cut back, 6 bases at V and 0 bases at J, with 11 bases in the middle. CDR1 and CDR2 (germline): MNHEY, SMNVEV (reference sequence). In DNA form, the CDR3 reads TGTGCCAGCAGCCCGGGGTGGGTGAACACTGAAGCTTTCTTT. It codes for CASSPGWVNTEAFF.

The rearrangement links TRBV28 to TRBJ2-5, with D unclear. V was cut by 2 bases and J by 1 base, with 8 bases left in between. This CDR3 spans 14 amino acids. In germline, CDR1 is MDHEN, CDR2 SYDVKM. Here the CDR3 DNA reads TGTGCCAGCAGTTTAATCCCGGCCCAAGAGACCCAGTACTTC. Translating it yields CASSLIPAQETQYF.

The V call is TRBV5-1, the J call TRBJ2-7; 7 positions agree with TRBD2. V was pared by 5 bases and J by 6 bases, with 5 bases of the junction left unmatched. This CDR3 comprises 12 residues. The germline gives CDR1 SGHRS, CDR2 YFSETQ. The CDR3: CASRVTGGEQYF. CDR3 DNA sequence: TGCGCCAGCAGGGTTACGGGGGGCGAGCAGTACTTC.

A remark on this clone: The sample carries other DNA sequences with the same CDR3. This chain links TRBV5-6 with TRBJ2-1; no clear D gene. The length of the CDR3 is 12 residues. Germline V lookup: CDR1 SGHDT, CDR2 YYEEEE. Trimming took off 3 bases at V and 5 bases at J, with 6 bases between the two ends. CDR3 DNA sequence: TGTGCCAGCAGCTGGACCAACAATGAGCAGTTCTTC. It yields the protein CASSWTNNEQFF.

The V call is TRBV6-1, the J call TRBJ2-5; maybe TRBD2 (6 bases). The DNA end is more similar to TRBJ2-7, so the J call may be wrong. Per germline, CDR1 MNHNS and CDR2 SASEGT. This CDR3 is built from 14 residues. For the CDR3, the DNA is TGTGCCAGCAGTGCAAGAACGGGAGCCTACGAGCAGTACTTC. Translated, it gives CASSARTGAYEQYF.

V gene TRBV4-2 combines with J gene TRBJ2-7; D is uncertain. This CDR3 region has 15 residues. Germline assignment: CDR1 LGHNA and CDR2 YNFKEQ. Between the trimmed V and J ends, which lost 3 bases and 0 bases, there was a span of 12 bases. CDR3 sequence reads: CASSHYPQSSYEQYF. In DNA form, the CDR3 reads TGTGCCAGCAGCCACTACCCACAGAGCTCCTACGAGCAGTACTTC.

Remarks on this clone: This specimen includes other DNA sequences encoding the same CDR3. The chain joins TRBV28 to TRBJ2-7, with 7 bases lining up with TRBD1. Germline CDR1 reads MDHEN; CDR2 reads SYDVKM. The junction had 5 bases not matched to a gene; V was cut back by 6 bases and J by 3 bases. The length of the CDR3 is 13 residues. CDR3: CASSPGTDYEQYF. CDR3 DNA sequence: TGTGCCAGCAGCCCCGGGACAGACTACGAGCAGTACTTC.

The V and J genes are TRBV4-1 and TRBJ2-3; TRBD2 agrees at 8 bases. The J segment lost 5 bases and the V segment lost 2 bases, leaving 21 bases of the junction unmatched. Germline values: CDR1 MGHRA, CDR2 YSYEKL. This CDR3 has 20 amino acids. The CDR3 region is CASSQQTHGGGGGRVDTQYF. The CDR3 region has the DNA TGCGCCAGCAGCCAACAGACACATGGAGGCGGCGGGGGGAGAGTAGATACGCAGTATTTT.

The chain employs TRBV5-4 and TRBJ1-3; 7 nucleotides agree with TRBD1. The trim removed 3 bases at V and 0 bases at J, leaving 15 bases unmatched. From germline, CDR1 is SGHNT and CDR2 YYREEE (reference sequence). This CDR3 is built from 19 residues. In nucleotides, the CDR3 is TGTGCCAGCAGCTCGCTCAGACTAAAGACAGGGAACTCTGGAAACACCATATATTTT. Translation gives CASSSLRLKTGNSGNTIYF.

The count of this clone is one. The chain combines TRBV7-8 with TRBJ2-2; a possible D gene is TRBD2 (5 bases). This CDR3 is 14 amino acids long. Germline V lookup: CDR1 SGHVS, CDR2 FQNEAQ. The V end lost 11 bases, the J end lost 4 bases, and 17 bases lay between the germline ends. The CDR3 coding sequence is TGTGCCGGATACGGACTCCCGGGCACCGGGGAGCTGTTTTTT. It codes for CAGYGLPGTGELFF.

This chain joins TRBV19 and TRBJ2-7; D gene unclear. Germline V CDR1 and CDR2: LNHDA, SQIVND (reference sequence). Between the trimmed V and J ends, which lost 3 bases and 4 bases, there was a span of 16 bases. The CDR3 covers 15 residues. The CDR3 DNA reads as TGTGCCAGTAGTATCGGGTCCGGGCAGCTTTACGAGCAGTACTTC. Translated, it gives CASSIGSGQLYEQYF. Based on the CDR3 plus reference TRBV19 and TRBJ2-7, the full variable domain is DGGITQSPKYLFRKEGQNVTLSCEQNLNHDAMYWYRQDPGQGLRLIYYSQIVNDFQKGDIAEGYSVSREKKESFPLTVTSAQKNPTAFYLCASSIGSGQLYEQYFGPGTRLTVT.

The CDR3 DNA follows: TGTGCCTGGAGTGCAGAGACGTACCAAGAGACCCAGTACTTC. As protein: CAWSAETYQETQYF. V gene TRBV30 combines with J gene TRBJ2-5; unclear D gene. The CDR3 is 14 residues long. CDR1 GTSNPN and CDR2 SVGIG come from the germline V gene (reference sequence). V was cut by 1 base and J by 0 bases, with 9 bases left in between.